These T cell receptor beta chains were read from a single sample in a study of blood T cell repertoires in COVID-19. Clones were sequenced by immunoSEQ multiplex PCR, and TCRdb holds only the in-frame ones, with some missing. The profile shows over 250,000 clones, around 84% of them singletons. Sequencing was done on a sample of PBMCs or T cells enriched from blood (not recorded which). Every receptor here comes from a middle-aged man who had been exposed to COVID-19. Each CDR3 is given with its conserved first and last residue. A D gene is named only where the DNA matches it firmly. Part of the rows lack a size; the others show once, few, many or a class for expanded clones.

j_gene,d_gene,v_gene,abundance,CDR3aa,CDR3nt
TRBJ2-5,.,TRBV10-1,.,CASSQGGQGGSEETQYF,TGCGCCAGCAGCCAGGGGGGCCAGGGGGGTTCGGAAGAGACCCAGTACTTC
TRBJ2-2,TRBD1,TRBV7-9,.,CASSSGTGSIGELFF,TGTGCCAGCAGCTCCGGGACAGGGTCGATCGGGGAGCTGTTTTTT
TRBJ2-1,.,TRBV12-3/TRBV12-4,.,CASSFGTYNEQFF,TGTGCCAGCAGTTTTGGGACATACAATGAGCAGTTCTTC
TRBJ1-2,TRBD1,TRBV7-6,.,CASSFAGTDYYGYTF,TGTGCCAGCAGCTTTGCCGGGACAGACTATTATGGCTACACCTTC
TRBJ2-7,.,TRBV11-2,.,CASSLSARGYYEQYF,TGTGCCAGCAGCTTAAGTGCTAGAGGCTATTACGAGCAGTACTTC
TRBJ1-2,.,TRBV2,.,CASSDSVRNYGYTF,TGTGCCAGCAGTGACTCAGTCCGAAACTATGGCTACACCTTC
TRBJ2-7,.,TRBV6-1,.,CASSEWRDSYEQYF,TGTGCCAGCAGTGAATGGCGGGATAGCTACGAGCAGTACTTC
TRBJ2-5,.,TRBV7-9,once,CASSLGGSSAPETQYF,TGTGCCAGCAGCTTAGGTGGGTCTAGCGCCCCAGAGACCCAGTACTTC
TRBJ1-2,.,TRBV13,.,CASSPQGNYGYTF,TGTGCCAGCAGCCCCCAGGGGAACTATGGCTACACCTTC
TRBJ2-3,.,TRBV14,.,CASSQDVAVRTDTQYF,TGTGCCAGCAGCCAAGATGTGGCAGTAAGAACAGATACGCAGTATTTT
TRBJ1-1,.,TRBV6-5,.,CATIGQGNTEAFF,TGTGCCACCATAGGCCAGGGAAACACTGAAGCTTTCTTT
TRBJ2-1,TRBD2,TRBV19,.,CASRPREALNEQFF,TGTGCCAGTAGACCACGGGAGGCCCTCAATGAGCAGTTCTTC
TRBJ1-4,.,TRBV9,.,CASSVGEDTSTNEKLFF,TGTGCCAGCAGCGTAGGAGAAGACACCTCAACTAATGAAAAACTGTTTTTT
TRBJ1-1,.,TRBV12-5,once,CASGAYLGGTEAFF,TGTGCTAGTGGTGCCTACCTCGGGGGCACTGAAGCTTTCTTT
TRBJ1-5,.,TRBV19,.,CASSIKTGTLNSNQPQHF,TGTGCCAGTAGTATCAAAACCGGGACACTCAATAGCAATCAGCCCCAGCATTTT
TRBJ1-2,.,TRBV11-2,.,CASSAGRTDYGYTF,TGTGCCAGCAGCGCCGGACGGACAGACTATGGCTACACCTTC
TRBJ2-7,.,TRBV3-1/TRBV3-2,once,CASSQGTGFGMSYEQYF,TGTGCCAGCAGCCAAGGCACCGGGTTTGGTATGTCCTACGAGCAGTACTTC
TRBJ2-1,TRBD2,TRBV29-1,.,CSVVAGDYNEQFF,TGCAGCGTTGTAGCGGGCGACTACAATGAGCAGTTCTTC
TRBJ2-1,.,TRBV10-1,.,CASGETGTYNEQFF,TGCGCCAGCGGGGAAACAGGGACCTACAATGAGCAGTTCTTC
TRBJ1-2,.,TRBV5-1,.,CASSLEDSYGYTF,TGCGCCAGCAGCTTGGAAGACAGTTATGGCTACACCTTC
TRBJ2-2,TRBD2,TRBV9,.,CASSAPRGGDTGELFF,TGTGCCAGCAGCGCCCCCCGGGGGGGCGACACCGGGGAGCTGTTTTTT
TRBJ2-1,TRBD2,TRBV9,.,CASSIQTSGVRNEQFF,TGTGCCAGCAGCATCCAGACTAGCGGGGTTCGCAATGAGCAGTTCTTC
TRBJ2-7,TRBD1,TRBV7-4,.,CASSCPQGLTYEQYF,TGTGCCAGCAGCTGCCCACAGGGGCTTACCTACGAGCAGTACTTC
TRBJ2-7,.,TRBV5-4,.,CASSSMTGSYEQYF,TGTGCCAGCAGCTCTATGACGGGATCCTACGAGCAGTACTTC
TRBJ2-3,.,TRBV15,few,CATSRDQDTQYF,TGTGCCACCAGCAGAGACCAGGATACGCAGTATTTT
TRBJ1-2,TRBD1,TRBV2,few,CASRDDTGAGYTF,TGTGCCAGCAGGGATGATACAGGGGCGGGCTACACCTTC
TRBJ2-7,.,TRBV2,.,CASRTYVAGEQYF,TGTGCCAGCAGGACTTACGTGGCCGGCGAGCAGTACTTC
TRBJ2-7,.,TRBV7-8,.,CASSLSRGTETSYEQYF,TGTGCCAGCAGCTTAAGTAGGGGGACCGAAACATCCTACGAGCAGTACTTC
TRBJ2-1,TRBD2,TRBV11-3,.,CASSQGGGTSGVNEQFF,TGTGCCAGCAGCCAAGGGGGTGGGACTAGCGGGGTCAATGAGCAGTTCTTC
TRBJ1-6,TRBD1,TRBV6-5,.,CASRPGTGSTPLHF,TGTGCCAGCAGACCCGGGACAGGGAGTACACCCCTCCACTTT
TRBJ1-4,TRBD1,TRBV2,.,CASSEDRGSVEKLFF,TGTGCCAGCAGTGAAGACAGGGGGAGCGTTGAAAAACTGTTTTTT
TRBJ2-1,.,TRBV30,.,CAWSPPREAREQFF,TGTGCCTGGAGTCCACCGAGGGAGGCACGTGAGCAGTTCTTC
TRBJ1-5,.,TRBV7-9,.,CASSFGNQPQHF,TGTGCCAGCAGCTTCGGTAATCAGCCCCAGCATTTT
TRBJ1-2,TRBD1,TRBV5-1,.,CASSFTGTEKNGYTF,TGCGCCAGCAGCTTCACCGGGACAGAGAAAAATGGCTACACCTTC
TRBJ2-7,TRBD2,TRBV11-2,.,CASSLGLAGVYEQYF,TGTGCCAGCAGCTTAGGGCTAGCGGGGGTCTACGAGCAGTACTTC
TRBJ1-1,.,TRBV6-5,.,CASRDHTLWGAEAFF,TGTGCCAGCAGAGACCATACCCTATGGGGCGCTGAAGCTTTCTTT
TRBJ2-3,.,TRBV9,once,CASTDEWTGVQYF,TGTGCCAGCACGGATGAATGGACCGGGGTTCAGTATTTT
TRBJ2-7,TRBD2,TRBV30,few,CAWRPSGGREQYF,TGTGCCTGGAGGCCTAGCGGGGGGAGGGAGCAGTACTTC
TRBJ1-6,TRBD1,TRBV19,.,CASSIRQGRSPLHF,TGTGCCAGTAGTATTCGACAGGGTCGATCACCCCTCCACTTT
TRBJ2-3,TRBD2,TRBV30,.,CAWKTSGSTDTQYF,TGTGCCTGGAAGACTAGCGGGAGCACAGATACGCAGTATTTT
TRBJ1-6,.,TRBV27,.,CASSLVQPSSYNSPLHF,TGTGCCAGCAGTTTGGTACAGCCGAGCTCCTATAATTCACCCCTCCACTTT